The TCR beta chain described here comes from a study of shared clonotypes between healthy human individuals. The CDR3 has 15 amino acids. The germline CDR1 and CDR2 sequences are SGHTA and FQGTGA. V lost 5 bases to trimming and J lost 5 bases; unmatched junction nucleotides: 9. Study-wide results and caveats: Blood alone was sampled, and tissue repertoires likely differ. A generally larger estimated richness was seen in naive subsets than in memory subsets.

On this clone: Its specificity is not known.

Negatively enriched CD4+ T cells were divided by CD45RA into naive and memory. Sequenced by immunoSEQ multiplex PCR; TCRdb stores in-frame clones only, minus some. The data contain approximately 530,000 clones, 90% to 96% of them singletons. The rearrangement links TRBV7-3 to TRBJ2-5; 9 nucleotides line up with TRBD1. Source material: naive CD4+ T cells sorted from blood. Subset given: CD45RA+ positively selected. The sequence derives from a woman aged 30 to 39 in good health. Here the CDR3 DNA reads TGTGCCAGCAGCCCAACGGGACAGGGATTTGAGACCCAGTACTTC. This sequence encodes CASSPTGQGFETQYF.